This entry describes one T cell receptor beta chain. Its cognate antigen has yet to be identified. Qualities for individual bases were not recorded, and no much larger clone is one base off. Trimming leaves V shorter by 5 bases and J shorter by 5 bases, with the junction holding 3 bases beyond the gene matches. The CDR1 and CDR2 encoded by the germline V gene are MNHEY and SVGEGT. From cysteine to phenylalanine, the CDR3 is 14 amino acids long. Only the CDR3 region is kept as DNA, spanning 42 bases read in frame from base 1. The data were obtained in a study of blood T cells in healthy people across ages (dated by TCRdb to 2013 to 2016). Notes on the research overall: In model experiments, template switching captured roughly one uniquely barcoded TCR beta cDNA molecule for every two T cells. The study measured age-related changes in TCR beta repertoire diversity using deep sequencing normalized with unique cDNA molecular identifiers. The donors were split into four age groups: young (average about 15 years), middle-aged (roughly 40), aged (about 56) and long-lived (roughly 77). Donors of different ages were randomly distributed across sequencing lanes to avoid experimental bias. For two donors (one aged 18 to 30 and one aged 80 or older), the study analyzed two additional independent replicas of 1 million unique cDNA reads from the same blood draw. What the study reported, not specific to this receptor: There was a strong correlation between observed TCR beta diversity and the percentage of naive T cells measured by flow cytometry. Donor CMV infection status was unknown, potentially confounding age-related changes in expanded clonotypes. Conclusive comparison of naive and antigen-experienced compartments was prevented by the profiling of bulk unsorted PBMCs. Observed TCR beta diversity per million T cells fell roughly linearly with age, and a significant reduction was already apparent by age roughly 40. Estimates of total diversity based on one million sequenced T cells were considered lower bounds and underestimates. Compared with the aged group, the long-lived group had more naive CD4+ T cells, fewer expanded clones and increased TCR diversity, a pattern suggesting age selection.

The method behind the library was 5' RACE. Sequencing was carried out with an Illumina HiSeq 2500. A second roughly 7 to 11 cycle PCR used a sample-barcoded 5' primer and a J-beta primer mix. A unique molecular identifier was introduced onto each TCR beta cDNA molecule by a template-switch 5' adaptor carrying 12 random nucleotides. At least 2.5 million CDR3-containing paired-end reads were obtained from each sample. All of the RNA was converted into first-strand cDNA using the Mint cDNA synthesis kit, with a TRBC-specific oligonucleotide serving as the primer. Following uracil-DNA glycosylase treatment, a first 18-cycle PCR with universal primers M1SS and BC2_uni_R was performed on all cDNA. The paper's processing steps were these. Normalization of each sample was performed by random selection of 1 million high-quality reads, each carrying a distinct molecular identifier. Reads sharing molecular identifiers were discarded rather than binned into consensus sequences. CDR3 identification, clonotype clustering and error correction used MiTCR with a Q25 quality threshold and the strictest error-elimination algorithm. A nonparametric unseen species model with Euler transformation was used to estimate a lower bound on total TCR beta diversity. TCRdb trimmed public reads at Q25 via fastp, called clones via MiXCR and kept in-frame beta chains. A single entry per CDR3 protein holds the most common genes and DNA from its merged rows. The V and J calls here are based on TCRdb, not the publication. This sample holds around 990,000 distinct CDR3 sequences; around two fifths were observed only once. The ten largest clones represent 13% of the sample.

The roughly 37 donors, aged about 6 to 95 years, were systemically healthy Caucasian individuals from Russia. Around 10 milliliters of peripheral blood were collected from each donor into EDTA-treated Vacutainer tubes. Ficoll-Paque density-gradient centrifugation was used to isolate PBMCs, with at least 6 million obtained per sample. Trizol reagent was used to extract total RNA from PBMCs, with at least 6 micrograms per sample. For every donor, flow cytometry on a PBMC aliquot measured the percentage of naive CD45RAhigh/CD27high T cells. The source is a man younger than 30 in good health. This sequence uses TRBV6-2 or TRBV6-3 and TRBJ2-3, with 11 bases matching TRBD1. Input material: blood. The CDR3 loop reads CASSDGTGGDTQYF. The nucleotide sequence is TGTGCCAGCAGTGACGGGACAGGGGGAGATACGCAGTATTTT.